Listed here are 13 T cell receptor beta chains from one sample, sequenced in a study of shared T cell receptors in the human thymus. The data were produced by immunoSEQ multiplex PCR, yet TCRdb's version contains in-frame clones alone and is incomplete. The sample yields hundreds of thousands of clones, 80% to 90% seen once. These data were also filed under a second study, of human thymus T cells.

The sequencing sample was made of thymocytes. The receptors were sampled from a girl in the first two years of life with a congenital heart defect.

This clone was seen more than once but under ten times. The chain carries TRBV6-5 and TRBJ1-2; the D is unclear. CDR3 size: 12 residues. V was shortened by 6 bases and J by 4 bases, with 9 bases between the two germline ends. Germline CDR1 is MNHEY and CDR2 is SVGAGI. The CDR3 sequence is CASSRRGYGYTF. CDR3 nucleotide sequence: TGTGCCAGCAGCCGGAGAGGCTATGGCTACACCTTC.

The chain couples TRBV7-9 to TRBJ2-7; D is perhaps TRBD1 (5 bases). The CDR3 totals 15 residues. The germline V and J ends were trimmed by 5 bases and 3 bases, with 17 bases remaining between them. CDR1 and CDR2 (germline): SEHNR, FQNEAQ (reference sequence). The DNA of the CDR3 is TGTGCCAGCAGCCCCTGTGGGGAAGGGGTCTACGAGCAGTACTTC. It yields the protein CASSPCGEGVYEQYF.

The CDR3 DNA reads TGCGCCAGCAGACAGAGTGAGTATAGCAATCAGCCCCAGCATTTT. This codes for CASRQSEYSNQPQHF. The rearrangement uses TRBV5-1 and TRBJ1-5; D remains unclear. Germline values: CDR1 SGHRS, CDR2 YFSETQ. The CDR3 is 15 residues long. V gave up 5 bases and J gave up 0 bases, with 12 bases separating them.

This chain uses TRBV11-1 with TRBJ2-7; TRBD1 agrees at 8 bases. The trim removed 6 bases at V and 2 bases at J, leaving 6 bases unmatched. Germline loops: CDR1 SGHAT, CDR2 FQDESV (reference sequence). This CDR3 comprises 14 residues. The CDR3 sequence: CASSRRDRPYEQYF. For the CDR3, the DNA is TGTGCCAGCAGTCGTCGGGACAGGCCCTACGAGCAGTACTTC.

The chain has TRBV7-9 and TRBJ1-6; D is uncertain. Germline-derived CDR1 and CDR2 are SEHNR and FQNEAQ (reference sequence). The CDR3 extends over 15 amino acids. V was clipped by 1 base and J by 8 bases, with 12 bases between them. CDR3 coding DNA: TGTGCCAGCAGCTTAGATTGGCAGGAGGATTCACCCCTCCACTTT. This encodes CASSLDWQEDSPLHF.

The chain's CDR3 is CASSQYGGARAYNEQFF. The CDR3, as DNA: TGTGCCAGCAGCCAGTACGGGGGAGCGAGGGCCTACAATGAGCAGTTCTTC. The chain uses TRBV11-2 and TRBJ2-1; weak D call: TRBD2 (6 bases). Germline V gene data show CDR1 as SGHAT and CDR2 as FQNNGV. The V end was cut by 5 bases, the J end by 2 bases, with 19 bases between. This CDR3 has 17 residues.

Regarding this clone: The same CDR3 is also encoded by other DNA sequences in this sample. The chain carries TRBV7-6 and TRBJ2-1; 7 bases match TRBD1. Germline lookup yields CDR1 SGHVS and CDR2 FNYEAQ. The CDR3 length is 14 residues. Trimming took 3 bases from V and 4 from J; bases not matched to a gene: 3. The CDR3 DNA reads TGTGCCAGCAGCTTTACAGGGGCATACAATGAGCAGTTCTTC. Translated, it gives CASSFTGAYNEQFF.

The gene calls are TRBV6-5 and TRBJ2-7; 12 bases are a match to TRBD2. The junction had 4 bases not matched to a gene; V was cut back by 0 bases and J by 4 bases. This CDR3 has 16 residues. Germline V gene data show CDR1 as MNHEY and CDR2 as SVGAGI. The CDR3 region has the DNA TGTGCCAGCAGTTACTCTCGGACTAGCGGGATGTACGAGCAGTACTTC. It specifies CASSYSRTSGMYEQYF.

V gene TRBV5-4 combines with J gene TRBJ1-5; D gene unclear. The germline CDR1 and CDR2 sequences are SGHNT and YYREEE (reference sequence). V lost 2 bases and J 4 bases, leaving 4 bases between the germline ends. The CDR3 covers 12 residues. CDR3 sequence (DNA): TGTGCCAGCAGCTTTGAGAATCAGCCCCAGCATTTT. This codes for CASSFENQPQHF. The full variable domain, with the rest looked up from reference TRBV5-4 and TRBJ1-5, is ETGVTQSPTHLIKTRGQQVTLRCSSQSGHNTVSWYQQALGQGPQFIFQYYREEENGRGNFPPRFSGLQFPNYSSELNVNALELDDSALYLCASSFENQPQHFGDGTRLSIL.

This chain uses TRBV9 with TRBJ2-1, with 7 bases identical to TRBD2. CDR1 and CDR2 from the germline V gene are SGDLS and YYNGEE. This CDR3 is built from 16 residues. With V trimmed by 4 bases and J by 4 bases, 11 bases remained unmatched. CDR3 in amino acids: CASSPERGPPYNEQFF. The CDR3 DNA reads as TGTGCCAGCAGCCCCGAGCGGGGCCCACCATACAATGAGCAGTTCTTC.

This sequence joins TRBV6-5 and TRBJ1-2; a possible D gene is TRBD1 (6 bases). V lost 2 bases, J lost 6 bases, and 13 bases lay in between. CDR3 length equals 14 residues. Looked up from germline, CDR1 is MNHEY and CDR2 is SVGAGI. This chain's CDR3 is CASSYVHRVNGYTF. CDR3 DNA: TGTGCCAGCAGTTACGTCCACAGGGTGAATGGCTACACCTTC.

The chain employs TRBV5-6 and TRBJ2-2; the match to TRBD2 covers 11 bases. This CDR3 has 17 amino acids. Germline loops: CDR1 SGHDT, CDR2 YYEEEE. V dropped 4 bases and J dropped 2; count of bases not matched to a gene: 7. For the CDR3, the DNA is TGTGCCAGCAGCCTGACTAGCGGGGCCCATAACACCGGGGAGCTGTTTTTT. Its protein product is CASSLTSGAHNTGELFF.

The chain couples TRBV19 to TRBJ2-3, with 10 bases matching TRBD1. CDR1 LNHDA and CDR2 SQIVND come from the germline V gene (reference sequence). The CDR3 has 21 residues. V was pared by 3 bases and J by 0 bases, with 18 bases of the junction left unmatched. CDR3: CASSITPSGTGDLASTDTQYF. The CDR3 DNA is TGTGCCAGTAGTATTACCCCTTCGGGGACAGGGGACCTTGCTAGCACAGATACGCAGTATTTT.